Listed here are 27 T cell receptor beta chains from one sample, sequenced in a study of response to subunit inactivated influenza vaccine. TCRdb independently ran MiXCR on the RT-PCR reads; one entry per CDR3 protein. This table holds fewer than 750,000 distinct CDR3 sequences, 12% to 15% found once. The material was PBMCs from blood, obtained 11 to 12 days after vaccination. These receptors originate from a middle-aged man who received an inactivated influenza vaccine.

The chain combines TRBV4-3 with TRBJ2-4; D unclear. This CDR3 spans 14 amino acids. Trimming stripped 1 base from V and 8 bases from J, with 12 bases between. The germline V gene has CDR1 LGHNA and CDR2 YSLEER. The CDR3 DNA follows: TGCGCCAGCAGCCAAGTCACGGAGCCGCACATTCAGTACTTC. Translating it yields CASSQVTEPHIQYF.

This clonotype has a handful of counts. V is TRBV15 and J is TRBJ2-7; 7 bases are a match to TRBD1. This CDR3 comprises 13 residues. Losses at the gene ends were 5 bases for V and 0 bases for J; bases not matched to a gene: 1. Germline CDR1 LNHNV, CDR2 YYDKDF (reference sequence). The CDR3 nucleotides read TGTGCCACCAGCGCAGGGGGCTCCTACGAGCAGTACTTC. Protein sequence: CATSAGGSYEQYF.

The chain combines TRBV20-1 with TRBJ2-3, with D possibly TRBD1 on 5 matching bases. Trimming left V 0 bases short and J 3 bases short, with 10 bases between. The CDR3 runs 14 residues. Germline assignment: CDR1 DFQATT and CDR2 SNEGSKA (reference sequence). CDR3 sequence reads: CSARDLAGTDTQYF. The CDR3 nucleotides read TGCAGTGCTAGAGATCTGGCAGGGACAGATACGCAGTATTTT.

This clonotype was picked up a small number of times. The chain employs TRBV4-2 and TRBJ2-1; 13 nucleotides agree with TRBD2. V lost 0 bases, J lost 0 bases, and 5 bases stayed unmatched. The germline V gene has CDR1 LGHNA and CDR2 YNFKEQ. CDR3 size: 19 residues. The CDR3 region is CASSQDWGLAGPSYNEQFF. CDR3 bases: TGTGCCAGCAGCCAAGATTGGGGACTAGCGGGGCCCTCCTACAATGAGCAGTTCTTC.

The chain uses TRBV12-3 or TRBV12-4 and TRBJ2-3; 11 bases fit TRBD2. V was pared by 2 bases and J by 2 bases, with 3 bases of the junction left unmatched. The CDR3 contains 16 residues. This CDR3 reads CASSLNSGGATDTQYF. CDR3 sequence (DNA): TGTGCCAGCAGTTTAAATAGCGGGGGGGCCACAGATACGCAGTATTTT.

This clonotype was seen only a few times. J is TRBJ2-7 and V is TRBV7-2; 7 bases map to TRBD2. V lost 6 bases and J lost 2; bases outside the gene matches: 13. This CDR3 contains 16 residues. Germline V gene data show CDR1 as SGHTA and CDR2 as FQGNSA. In DNA form, the CDR3 reads TGTGCCAGCAGGGGGGGGTCGAGTGTAGCGACCTACGAGCAGTACTTC. The encoded protein is CASRGGSSVATYEQYF.

This clonotype was seen ten or more times. The rearrangement links TRBV6-6 to TRBJ1-2; D gene unclear. Germline V gives CDR1 MNHNY, CDR2 SVGAGI (reference sequence). Trimming stripped 6 bases from V and 5 bases from J, with 4 bases between. The length of the CDR3 is 10 residues. CDR3 DNA: TGTGCCAGCAGGGAATATGGCTACACCTTC. Its translation: CASREYGYTF.

This clonotype was found a few times. The gene calls are TRBV6-1 and TRBJ2-3; D is ambiguous. The CDR3 runs 14 residues. The germline V and J ends were trimmed by 7 bases and 4 bases, with 15 bases remaining between them. Germline lookup yields CDR1 MNHNS and CDR2 SASEGT. The CDR3 DNA reads TGTGCCAGCACACTCACCCCCCGATCAGATACGCAGTATTTT. This translates into CASTLTPRSDTQYF.

The chain joins TRBV21-1 to TRBJ2-1. TRBV21-1 is recorded as a pseudogene. The CDR3 is 16 amino acids. The DNA of the CDR3 is TGTGCCAGCAGCAAAAACAAAGCGGAACTCTACAATGAGCAGTTCTTC. This codes for CASSKNKAELYNEQFF.

This clonotype has more than one count but fewer than ten. The rearrangement uses TRBV6-5 and TRBJ1-1, with TRBD1 as a possible D gene (6 bases). This CDR3 contains 12 residues. Germline V gene sequence: CDR1 MNHEY, CDR2 SVGAGI. The V end was cut by 2 bases, the J end by 8 bases, with 9 bases between. This chain's CDR3 is CASSYGQREAFF. CDR3 nucleotides: TGTGCCAGCAGTTACGGACAGAGGGAAGCTTTCTTT.

This clonotype was counted many times. The CDR3 nucleotides are TGTGCCAGCAGTGACCAGACAGACTACTATGGCTACACCTTC. This encodes CASSDQTDYYGYTF. The rearrangement joins TRBV2 to TRBJ1-2, with D maybe TRBD1 (5 bases). Trimming removed 3 bases at V and 3 bases at J, with 11 bases between. Per germline, CDR1 SNHLY and CDR2 FYNNEI. This CDR3 is 14 amino acids long.

This clonotype was observed many times. The chain has TRBV25-1 and TRBJ2-5; D gene unclear. The V gene lost 0 bases and the J gene lost 2 bases, with 7 bases spanning the gap. The CDR3 contains 14 residues. Germline V gene data show CDR1 as MGHDK and CDR2 as SYGVNS. CDR3 DNA sequence: TGTGCCAGCAGTGAATATAAGTCACAAGAGACCCAGTACTTC. This encodes CASSEYKSQETQYF.

The chain carries TRBV20-1 and TRBJ2-3, with TRBD2 matching 10 bases. The CDR3 loop spans 14 amino acids. Germline values: CDR1 DFQATT, CDR2 SNEGSKA (reference sequence). V lost 6 bases, J lost 1 base, and 4 bases stayed unmatched. The chain's CDR3 is CSAIGLAGTDTQYF. The DNA for the CDR3 is TGCAGTGCCATAGGACTAGCGGGCACAGATACGCAGTATTTT.

The chain carries TRBV3-1 and TRBJ1-5; no firm D call. CDR1 LGHDT and CDR2 YNNKEL come from the germline V gene (reference sequence). The CDR3 extends over 16 amino acids. Deletions cut 6 bases from V and 2 bases from J, with 17 bases between. The DNA of the CDR3 is TGTGCCAGCAGATACCCCCAGGATTCGGGCAATCAGCCCCAGCATTTT. Its translation is CASRYPQDSGNQPQHF.

The chain couples TRBV7-8 to TRBJ2-2, with TRBD1 identical over 7 bases. Germline trimming cut 4 bases from V and 3 bases from J; bases unmatched to any gene: 8. The CDR3 has 16 amino acids. CDR1 is SGHVS and CDR2 is FQNEAQ in the germline V gene. CDR3 sequence reads: CASSSGQGVDTGELFF. For the CDR3, the DNA is TGTGCCAGCAGCTCAGGCCAGGGGGTGGACACCGGGGAGCTGTTTTTT.

For the CDR3, the DNA is TGTGCCAGCAGTTCGGATGAAAAACTGTTTTTT. This gives the protein CASSSDEKLFF. The genes are TRBV6-5 and TRBJ1-4; the D is unclear. Germline V CDR1 and CDR2: MNHEY, SVGAGI. The V end lost 4 bases, the J end lost 6 bases, and 3 bases lay between the germline ends. The CDR3 runs 11 residues.

The rearrangement joins TRBV5-6 to TRBJ1-4, with D hard to call. The CDR3 is made up of 15 amino acids. The ends were cut back, 1 base at V and 3 bases at J, with 10 bases in the middle. Germline CDR1 is SGHDT and CDR2 is YYEEEE. This CDR3 is CASSLSGTSNEKLFF. As DNA, the CDR3 is TGTGCCAGCAGCTTGTCTGGAACATCTAATGAAAAACTGTTTTTT. Full variable domain (remainder filled in from reference TRBV5-6 and TRBJ1-4): DAGVTQSPTHLIKTRGQQVTLRCSPKSGHDTVSWYQQALGQGPQFIFQYYEEEERQRGNFPDRFSGHQFPNYSSELNVNALLLGDSALYLCASSLSGTSNEKLFFGSGTQLSVL.

This chain connects TRBV6-1 to TRBJ2-2, with TRBD2 matching 10 bases. V was clipped by 6 bases and J by 1 base; unmatched bases: 5. The CDR3 runs 16 residues. Germline CDR1 reads MNHNS; CDR2 reads SASEGT. CDR3: CASRILAGVNTGELFF. The CDR3 DNA reads TGTGCCAGCAGGATCCTAGCGGGGGTGAACACCGGGGAGCTGTTTTTT.

The V call is TRBV25-1, the J call TRBJ2-4; 7 bases are shared with TRBD2. There are 18 residues in the CDR3. Germline values: CDR1 MGHDK, CDR2 SYGVNS. After removal of 4 bases from V and 1 base from J, the junction contained 13 bases not matched to a gene. DNA for the CDR3: TGTGCCAGCAGTGTGCGGGAGATATTGCGATGGGCCAAAAACATTCAGTACTTC. Encoded protein: CASSVREILRWAKNIQYF. Filled out from reference TRBV25-1 and TRBJ2-4, the complete variable domain reads EADIYQTPRYLVIGTGKKITLECSQTMGHDKMYWYQQDPGMELHLIHYSYGVNSTEKGDLSSESTVSRIRTEHFPLTLESARPSHTSQYLCASSVREILRWAKNIQYFGAGTRLSVL.

This clonotype was found a few times. The chain has TRBV4-2 and TRBJ2-5, with D hard to call. The CDR3 runs 16 residues. Germline V gene sequence: CDR1 LGHNA, CDR2 YNFKEQ. With 0 bases removed from V and 5 bases from J, the gap between germline ends came to 16 bases. The CDR3 DNA follows: TGTGCCAGCAGCCAAGAATTGGTGGGCGGTTCGGAGACCCAGTACTTC. Its translation is CASSQELVGGSETQYF.

The gene calls are TRBV11-2 and TRBJ1-1; TRBD1 matches at 9 bases. With 0 bases clipped from V and 1 base from J, the junction kept 9 bases outside the gene matches. Germline values: CDR1 SGHAT, CDR2 FQNNGV. The CDR3 totals 18 residues. In nucleotides, the CDR3 is TGTGCCAGCAGCTTAGATGTGACAGGGGGAGATCGGAACACTGAAGCTTTCTTT. Protein: CASSLDVTGGDRNTEAFF.

The chain has TRBV15 and TRBJ2-5; D possibly uses TRBD1 or TRBD2 (6 bases each). Germline V gives CDR1 LNHNV, CDR2 YYDKDF (reference sequence). V dropped 0 bases and J dropped 4 bases, with 12 bases sitting between them. This CDR3 contains 15 residues. Here the CDR3 DNA reads TGTGCCACCAGCAGAGATCTAACGGGGGCAGAGACCCAGTACTTC. Translating it yields CATSRDLTGAETQYF. Looking up the rest from reference TRBV15 and TRBJ2-5 gives the full variable domain: DAMVIQNPRYQVTQFGKPVTLSCSQTLNHNVMYWYQQKSSQAPKLLFHYYDKDFNNEADTPDNFQSRRPNTSFCFLDIRSPGLGDTAMYLCATSRDLTGAETQYFGPGTRLLVL.

CDR3 DNA: TGCGCCAGCAGCCAGGGACAGGGTATCTACGAGCAGTACTTC. Protein product: CASSQGQGIYEQYF. The rearrangement joins TRBV4-1 to TRBJ2-7; TRBD1 matches 9 bases. The trim removed 3 bases at V and 3 bases at J, leaving 3 bases unmatched. Per the germline V gene, CDR1 is MGHRA and CDR2 is YSYEKL. The CDR3 loop spans 14 amino acids.

The chain joins TRBV24-1 to TRBJ2-3; a possible D gene is TRBD1 (6 bases). V lost 9 bases and J 3 bases, leaving 15 bases between the germline ends. Looked up from germline, CDR1 is KGHDR and CDR2 is SFDVKD. The CDR3 has 14 residues. The CDR3: CATEGQGTTDTQYF. DNA for the CDR3: TGTGCCACCGAGGGTCAGGGGACGACAGATACGCAGTATTTT.

The V gene is TRBV7-9, the J gene TRBJ1-6; maybe TRBD1 (6 bases). Germline V CDR1 and CDR2: SEHNR, FQNEAQ (reference sequence). Trimming left V 1 base short and J 9 bases short, with 13 bases between. The CDR3 sequence is 15 residues long. In nucleotides, the CDR3 is TGTGCCAGCAGCTTAGTTGCACAGGGCACTTCACCCCTCCACTTT. Its protein product is CASSLVAQGTSPLHF.

The V and J genes are TRBV4-3 and TRBJ1-5; possibly TRBD1 for D (5 bases). Germline V gene lookup returns CDR1 LGHNA and CDR2 YSLEER. This CDR3 spans 15 amino acids. V lost 4 bases, J lost 8 bases, and 18 bases lay in between. The CDR3 region has the DNA TGCGCCAGCAGCCCAGCTTCGGGGGTCAGGGAGCCCCAGCATTTT. Translated, it gives CASSPASGVREPQHF.

The CDR3 protein is CASSYAGGATNEQFF. Written as DNA, the CDR3 is TGTGCCAGCAGTTACGCAGGGGGGGCCACCAATGAGCAGTTCTTC. The genes are TRBV6-2 or TRBV6-3 and TRBJ2-1, with D possibly called TRBD1 or TRBD2 (7 bases each). Germline CDR1 is MNHEY and CDR2 is SVGEGT. V was clipped by 2 bases and J by 6 bases, with 14 bases between them. The CDR3 has 15 residues.